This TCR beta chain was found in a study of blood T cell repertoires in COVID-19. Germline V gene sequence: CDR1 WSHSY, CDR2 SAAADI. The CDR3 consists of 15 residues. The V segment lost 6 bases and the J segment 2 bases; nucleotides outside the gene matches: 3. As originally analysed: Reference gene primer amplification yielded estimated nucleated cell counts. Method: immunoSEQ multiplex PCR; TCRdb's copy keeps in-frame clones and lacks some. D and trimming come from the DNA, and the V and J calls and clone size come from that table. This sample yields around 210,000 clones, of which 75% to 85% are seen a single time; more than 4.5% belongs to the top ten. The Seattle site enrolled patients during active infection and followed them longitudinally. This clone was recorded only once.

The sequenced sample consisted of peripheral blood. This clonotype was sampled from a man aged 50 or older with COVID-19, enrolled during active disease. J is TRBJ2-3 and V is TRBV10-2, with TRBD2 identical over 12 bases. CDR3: CASRLAGGSTDTQYF. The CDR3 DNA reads TGCGCCAGCAGGCTAGCGGGGGGGTCCACAGATACGCAGTATTTT.